This TCR beta chain was recorded in a study of T cells in narcolepsy. CDR3 length: 13 amino acids. The V end was cut by 3 bases, the J end by 8 bases, with 11 bases between. CDR1 is SNHLY and CDR2 is FYNNEI in the germline V gene. Method: immunoSEQ multiplex PCR; TCRdb's copy keeps in-frame clones and lacks some. Among approximately 26,000 clones listed, roughly 86% were seen once. This clone was counted a single time. Antigen: not known. Study findings and constraints: No autoreactive T cell clone sequences appeared in some memory CD4+ repertoires. Autoreactive clonotypes reportedly recurred in blood of same and different patients, not controls. Comparing one patient's CSF and blood CD4+ clonotypes highlighted HCRT- and TRIB2-specific autoreactive clonotypes.

The TCR originated in a human donor in good health. The sample taken for sequencing was memory (CD45RA-) CD4+ T cells from blood. The chain carries TRBV2 and TRBJ1-5; possibly TRBD1 for D (5 bases). This CDR3 reads CASSDPLGEPQHF. The DNA of the CDR3 is TGTGCCAGCAGTGACCCTCTGGGGGAGCCCCAGCATTTT.